The 22 T cell receptor beta chains below come from one sample, sequenced in a study of shared clonotypes between healthy human individuals. The assay was immunoSEQ multiplex PCR, and TCRdb's table has in-frame clones only and misses some. The sample has over a million clones; 78% are singletons. The sequencing input was memory CD4+ T cells from PBMCs. Subset of the sample: CD45RA-negative fraction. These receptors all stem from a man aged 18 to 30 in good health. Some clones in this sample may be carry-over from other donors' samples.

The genes are TRBV7-9 and TRBJ2-1; tentatively, D is TRBD1 (5 bases). V was cut by 2 bases and J by 11 bases, with 10 bases left in between. The germline CDR1 and CDR2 sequences are SEHNR and FQNEAQ (reference sequence). The CDR3 covers 12 residues. CDR3: CASSLQGVKQFF. In DNA, the CDR3 is TGTGCCAGCAGCTTACAAGGGGTAAAGCAGTTCTTC.

This clone came up once. The rearrangement joins TRBV7-2 to TRBJ1-5; D is uncertain. V was cut by 1 base and J by 4 bases, with 8 bases left in between. Germline V gene sequence: CDR1 SGHTA, CDR2 FQGNSA. The CDR3 is made up of 14 amino acids. Here the CDR3 reads CASSLGVGNQPQHF. In DNA, the CDR3 is TGTGCCAGCAGCTTAGGGGTGGGAAATCAGCCCCAGCATTTT. Using reference TRBV7-2 and TRBJ1-5 for the parts outside the CDR3, the full variable domain is GAGVSQSPSNKVTEKGKDVELRCDPISGHTALYWYRQSLGQGLEFLIYFQGNSAPDKSGLPSDRFSAERTGGSVSTLTIQRTQQEDSAVYLCASSLGVGNQPQHFGDGTRLSIL.

In the case of this clone: Other DNA sequences of this sample code for an identical CDR3. The V call is TRBV6-1, the J call TRBJ2-5; maybe TRBD1 (6 bases). V was shortened by 1 base and J by 4 bases, with 10 bases between the two germline ends. Germline CDR1 and CDR2: MNHNS and SASEGT. The CDR3 is 14 amino acids. DNA of the CDR3: TGTGCCAGCAGTGAAGGGGGGCTAGGAGAGACCCAGTACTTC. Its translation: CASSEGGLGETQYF.

The rearrangement joins TRBV15 to TRBJ2-1, with 8 bases matching TRBD2. The length of the CDR3 is 21 residues. The junction had 16 bases not matched to a gene; V was cut back by 0 bases and J by 0 bases. Per the germline V gene, CDR1 is LNHNV and CDR2 is YYDKDF (reference sequence). CDR3 residues: CATSRDQPSGLQLGSYNEQFF. The CDR3 DNA reads as TGTGCCACCAGCAGAGATCAACCTAGCGGGCTCCAACTCGGCTCCTACAATGAGCAGTTCTTC. Together with reference TRBV15 and TRBJ2-1, the CDR3 gives the full variable domain: DAMVIQNPRYQVTQFGKPVTLSCSQTLNHNVMYWYQQKSSQAPKLLFHYYDKDFNNEADTPDNFQSRRPNTSFCFLDIRSPGLGDTAMYLCATSRDQPSGLQLGSYNEQFFGPGTRLTVL.

The chain employs TRBV19 and TRBJ1-4; no firm D call. Trimming cost V 5 bases and J 0 bases, with 10 bases left between them. This CDR3 contains 15 residues. The V gene's germline CDR1 is LNHDA and CDR2 SQIVND (reference sequence). CDR3 sequence reads: CASSPVAATNEKLFF. For the CDR3, the DNA is TGTGCCAGTAGTCCCGTTGCAGCAACTAATGAAAAACTGTTTTTT.

V gene TRBV7-2 combines with J gene TRBJ1-3; TRBD1 is a possible D gene (6 bases). The CDR3 spans 14 residues. V was trimmed by 4 bases and J by 2 bases, leaving 9 bases between them. Germline lookup yields CDR1 SGHTA and CDR2 FQGNSA. The CDR3: CASSYSGAGNTIYF. DNA of the CDR3: TGTGCCAGCAGCTATTCAGGGGCTGGAAACACCATATATTTT. Full variable domain (rest looked up from reference TRBV7-2 and TRBJ1-3): GAGVSQSPSNKVTEKGKDVELRCDPISGHTALYWYRQSLGQGLEFLIYFQGNSAPDKSGLPSDRFSAERTGGSVSTLTIQRTQQEDSAVYLCASSYSGAGNTIYFGEGSWLTVV.

For this clone: Other DNA sequences in this sample translate to the same CDR3. The gene calls are TRBV7-9 and TRBJ2-5; the D is unclear. This CDR3 contains 12 residues. Germline values: CDR1 SEHNR, CDR2 FQNEAQ (reference sequence). Trimming took off 1 base at V and 5 bases at J, with 5 bases between the two ends. The CDR3 region has the DNA TGTGCCAGCAGCTTAGTGAGGGAGACCCAGTACTTC. Residues: CASSLVRETQYF.

This chain links TRBV5-1 with TRBJ2-5, with 7 bases matching TRBD2. V trimming: 2 bases; J trimming: 1 base; junction bases outside the gene matches: 5. The germline gives CDR1 SGHRS, CDR2 YFSETQ. The CDR3 runs 15 residues. The CDR3 protein is CASSFSGGSQETQYF. The CDR3 nucleotides read TGCGCCAGCAGCTTCTCAGGCGGGAGCCAAGAGACCCAGTACTTC.

The chain employs TRBV29-1 and TRBJ2-5; 9 nucleotides agree with TRBD1. Germline values: CDR1 SQVTM, CDR2 ANQGSEA. CDR3 size: 12 residues. V was pared by 7 bases and J by 4 bases, with 4 bases of the junction left unmatched. CDR3 protein: CSARTGAETQYF. The CDR3 DNA is TGCAGCGCCCGGACAGGGGCAGAGACCCAGTACTTC.

This clone was detected a few times. This chain uses TRBV18 with TRBJ1-2, with D tentatively TRBD1 (5 bases). V was pared by 2 bases and J by 8 bases, with 12 bases between. This CDR3 contains 13 residues. Germline V lookup: CDR1 KGHSH, CDR2 LQKENI. The CDR3 nucleotides read TGTGCCAGCTCACCATCCAGGGATGGAGGCTACACCTTC. Translated, it gives CASSPSRDGGYTF.

V usage is TRBV7-3 and J usage is TRBJ2-1; D not certain. Germline CDR1 SGHTA, CDR2 FQGTGA. The CDR3 is 13 residues long. Trimming stripped 5 bases from V and 7 bases from J, with 12 bases between. CDR3 residues: CASSINSLNEQFF. In DNA, the CDR3 is TGTGCCAGCAGCATCAATTCCCTAAATGAGCAGTTCTTC.

The chain carries TRBV7-9 and TRBJ2-5, with D possibly TRBD2 on 5 matching bases. Germline CDR1 reads SEHNR; CDR2 reads FQNEAQ (reference sequence). The CDR3 spans 16 residues. V lost 6 bases to trimming and J lost 2 bases, with 19 bases between them. This CDR3 is CASSRPRASQQETQYF. The CDR3 nucleotides read TGTGCCAGCAGTCGCCCGAGGGCGTCACAGCAAGAGACCCAGTACTTC.

The chain recombines TRBV28 with TRBJ2-3; 7 positions match TRBD1. CDR1 and CDR2 (germline): MDHEN, SYDVKM. The CDR3 extends over 14 amino acids. V lost 5 bases, J lost 3 bases, and 5 bases stayed unmatched. For the CDR3, the DNA is TGTGCCAGCAGTCGAAACAGGGGTACAGATACGCAGTATTTT. Its protein product is CASSRNRGTDTQYF.

This clone was recorded once. V usage is TRBV18 and J usage is TRBJ2-7; 10 bases match TRBD1. This CDR3 comprises 14 residues. Trimming took 5 bases from V and 5 from J; bases not matched to a gene: 6. Germline V gene sequence: CDR1 KGHSH, CDR2 LQKENI. The CDR3 DNA reads TGTGCCAGCTCATTTTACGGGACAGGGGACGAGCAGTACTTC. It specifies CASSFYGTGDEQYF. The full variable domain, with the rest looked up from reference TRBV18 and TRBJ2-7, is NAGVMQNPRHLVRRRGQEARLRCSPMKGHSHVYWYRQLPEEGLKFMVYLQKENIIDESGMPKERFSAEFPKEGPSILRIQQVVRGDSAAYFCASSFYGTGDEQYFGPGTRLTVT.

This chain connects TRBV2 to TRBJ1-4; D is possibly TRBD1 (6 bases). Germline values: CDR1 SNHLY, CDR2 FYNNEI. V was pared by 4 bases and J by 17 bases, with 29 bases between. The CDR3 runs to 16 residues. The CDR3 sequence is CASSGSLGRGPDGLFF. The CDR3 nucleotides are TGTGCCAGCAGTGGTTCGTTGGGCAGGGGTCCCGACGGACTCTTTTTT. Looking up the rest from reference TRBV2 and TRBJ1-4 gives the full variable domain: EPEVTQTPSHQVTQMGQEVILRCVPISNHLYFYWYRQILGQKVEFLVSFYNNEISEKSEIFDDQFSVERPDGSNFTLKIRSTKLEDSAMYFCASSGSLGRGPDGLFFGSGTQLSVL.

V is TRBV7-8 and J is TRBJ2-1; D not resolved. The CDR3 covers 15 residues. Germline V gives CDR1 SGHVS, CDR2 FQNEAQ. Trimming shortened V by 0 bases and J by 0 bases, and 6 bases separated the two germline ends. The CDR3 reads CASSLAESSYNEQFF. DNA of the CDR3: TGTGCCAGCAGCTTAGCGGAGAGCTCCTACAATGAGCAGTTCTTC. The full variable domain, in which reference TRBV7-8 and TRBJ2-1 provide the parts outside the CDR3, is GAGVSQSPRYKVAKRGQDVALRCDPISGHVSLFWYQQALGQGPEFLTYFQNEAQLDKSGLPSDRFFAERPEGSVSTLKIQRTQQEDSAVYLCASSLAESSYNEQFFGPGTRLTVL.

This clone showed up just a few times. This chain links TRBV9 with TRBJ1-1; D might be TRBD1 (5 bases). The V gene lost 0 bases and the J gene lost 1 base, with 10 bases spanning the gap. This CDR3 has 15 amino acids. In germline, CDR1 is SGDLS, CDR2 YYNGEE. This CDR3 reads CASSVVVQGNTEAFF. CDR3 in DNA: TGTGCCAGCAGCGTAGTAGTTCAGGGGAACACTGAAGCTTTCTTT.

This sequence joins TRBV7-8 and TRBJ2-3; D possibly matches TRBD1 or TRBD2 (5 bases each). Per germline, CDR1 SGHVS and CDR2 FQNEAQ. Between the trimmed V and J ends, which lost 7 bases and 2 bases, there was a span of 19 bases. The CDR3 is 16 residues long. The CDR3 DNA follows: TGTGCCAGCACCCCGCGAGGGGCGATTGTCACAGATACGCAGTATTTT. Amino acids: CASTPRGAIVTDTQYF.

CDR3 loop: CASSEGLADTDTQYF. The CDR3 DNA is TGTGCCAGCAGTGAAGGGCTAGCGGACACAGATACGCAGTATTTT. The chain couples TRBV2 to TRBJ2-3, with TRBD2 matching 7 bases. This CDR3 has 15 residues. V shed 1 base and J 2 bases; nucleotides not matched to a gene: 3. Per the germline V gene, CDR1 is SNHLY and CDR2 is FYNNEI.

As concerns this clone: This specimen includes other DNA sequences encoding the same CDR3. The J gene is TRBJ2-3, the V gene TRBV2, with a possible D match to TRBD1 (6 bases). The CDR3 has 13 residues. Germline CDR1 SNHLY, CDR2 FYNNEI. V shed 6 bases and J shed 2 bases, with 9 bases lying between them. The CDR3: CASSRGPTDTQYF. Here the CDR3 DNA reads TGTGCCAGCAGCAGGGGCCCCACAGATACGCAGTATTTT.

The chain couples TRBV7-6 to TRBJ1-2, with a weak D call TRBD1 (5 bases). V lost 1 base to trimming and J lost 8 bases, with 20 bases between them. This CDR3 comprises 16 residues. Germline V gene lookup returns CDR1 SGHVS and CDR2 FNYEAQ. This CDR3 is CASSLEVGTIGLGYTF. CDR3 DNA sequence: TGTGCCAGCAGCTTAGAGGTCGGGACGATTGGCCTCGGCTACACCTTC. The full variable domain, rest sourced from reference TRBV7-6 and TRBJ1-2, is GAGVSQSPRYKVTKRGQDVALRCDPISGHVSLYWYRQALGQGPEFLTYFNYEAQQDKSGLPNDRFSAERPEGSISTLTIQRTEQRDSAMYRCASSLEVGTIGLGYTFGSGTRLTVV.

This clone was seen a handful of times. J is TRBJ2-7 and V is TRBV27, with D hard to call. CDR3 length: 16 amino acids. V lost 5 bases and J lost 3, with 20 bases in between. From germline, CDR1 is MNHEY and CDR2 SMNVEV (reference sequence). The CDR3 DNA follows: TGTGCCAGCAGTCCCTACATATCGACGGGCCACTACGAGCAGTACTTC. Protein: CASSPYISTGHYEQYF.